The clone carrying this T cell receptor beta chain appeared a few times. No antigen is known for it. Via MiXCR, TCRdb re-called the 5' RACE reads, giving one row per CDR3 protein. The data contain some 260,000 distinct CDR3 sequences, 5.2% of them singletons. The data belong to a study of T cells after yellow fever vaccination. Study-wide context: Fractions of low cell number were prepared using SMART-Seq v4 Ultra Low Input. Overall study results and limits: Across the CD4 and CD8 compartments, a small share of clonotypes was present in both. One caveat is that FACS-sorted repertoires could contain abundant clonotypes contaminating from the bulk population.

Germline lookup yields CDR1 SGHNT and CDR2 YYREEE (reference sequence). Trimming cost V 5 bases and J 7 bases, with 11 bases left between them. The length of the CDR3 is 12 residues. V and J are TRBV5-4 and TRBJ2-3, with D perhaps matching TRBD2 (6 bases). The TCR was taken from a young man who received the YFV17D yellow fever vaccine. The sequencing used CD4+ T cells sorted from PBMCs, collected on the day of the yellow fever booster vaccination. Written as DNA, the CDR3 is TGTGCCAGCAGTTGGGGGGAGAATACGCAGTATTTT. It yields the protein CASSWGENTQYF.